This T cell receptor (beta chain) stems from a study of identical twins. Whole-study findings and limits: High-abundance cord blood beta clonotypes had fewer insertions; memory repertoires showed none. Twin sharing of out-of-frame TCR alpha was underestimated by models in monozygotic pairs. Out-of-frame alpha sequences common to twins were enriched for low generation probability.

This clonotype occurred a few times. Its antigen is not known. A universal primer binding site was introduced by template switching. The final cDNA contained unique molecular identifiers. TCRdb fed the 5' RACE reads into MiXCR, producing one record per CDR3 protein. The sample yields about 490,000 distinct CDR3 sequences, around 15% seen once. The germline V gene encodes CDR1 MGHRA and CDR2 YSYEKL. CDR3 length equals 16 residues. V lost 2 bases, J lost 8 bases, and 20 bases lay in between. These sequences were also reported in another study, on yellow fever vaccine responses in identical twins.

The clonotype originates from a woman aged 18-30 years in good health. The chain couples TRBV4-1 to TRBJ2-3, with a possible D match to TRBD1 (6 bases). Sequencing was carried out using CD4+ T cells sorted from blood. Here the CDR3 reads CASSQLPGAGVATQYF. For the CDR3, the DNA is TGCGCCAGCAGCCAACTACCAGGGGCAGGAGTAGCTACGCAGTATTTT.